These T cell receptor beta chains were read from a single sample in a study of technical replicates of blood from a handful of donors. Sequenced by immunoSEQ multiplex PCR; TCRdb stores in-frame clones only, minus some. This table holds about 81,000 clones, almost 96% found once. Sequencing was carried out using T cells isolated from PBMCs. The receptors come from a human donor in good health. Each CDR3 is given with its conserved first and last residue. Each record gives: J gene, clone size, D gene, V gene, CDR3 DNA, CDR3 protein. D genes are given only for firm matches. Clone size is stated in some rows and not others, as once, few, many or a class when expanded.

TRBJ2-1 | . | . | TRBV6-5 | TGTGCCAGCAGTTCCAACGTCGGTAATGAGCAGTTCTTC | CASSSNVGNEQFF
TRBJ2-7 | . | TRBD1 | TRBV9 | TGTGCCAGCAGCCTCCGGGACAGCCTATGGGGGCAGTACTTC | CASSLRDSLWGQYF
TRBJ2-1 | . | TRBD2 | TRBV5-4 | TGTGCCAGCAGCTCCTACAGCCACGGGACTAGCGGGGGAAACAATGAGCAGTTCTTC | CASSSYSHGTSGGNNEQFF
TRBJ2-1 | . | . | TRBV30 | TGTGCCTGGACTATTTACAATGAGCAGTTCTTC | CAWTIYNEQFF
TRBJ1-2 | . | . | TRBV6-1 | TGTGCCAGCAGTGATGTGGGGGCATCCTATGGCTACACCTTC | CASSDVGASYGYTF
TRBJ2-7 | . | . | TRBV7-2 | TGTGCCAGCAGCCGCTACAGGTCTGGGTACGAGCAGTACTTC | CASSRYRSGYEQYF
TRBJ2-7 | . | TRBD1 | TRBV2 | TGTGCCAGCAGGGAGACAGGGTTCGAGCAGTACTTC | CASRETGFEQYF
TRBJ2-7 | . | . | TRBV27 | TGTGCCAGCAGTTTAGGGCAGCCTTACGAGCAGTACTTC | CASSLGQPYEQYF
TRBJ2-7 | . | . | TRBV5-8 | TGTGCCAGCAGCCGGGAATACTCAGGGGACGAGCAGTACTTC | CASSREYSGDEQYF
TRBJ1-1 | . | . | TRBV11-3 | TGTGCCAGCAGCTTAGAAGCCGGGTTGAACACTGAAGCTTTCTTT | CASSLEAGLNTEAFF
TRBJ1-4 | . | . | TRBV4-1 | TGCGCCAGCAGCCAAGATGGCCCTGGGGCAGTCAATGAAAAACTGTTTTTT | CASSQDGPGAVNEKLFF
TRBJ1-3 | . | TRBD1 | TRBV7-6 | TGTGCCAGCAGCTACTACTCAACCGGGACAGGGGCTGGAAACACCATATATTTT | CASSYYSTGTGAGNTIYF
TRBJ2-3 | . | TRBD2 | TRBV30 | TGTGCCTGGAGTGCTCTAGCGGGAAACTGGGATACGCAGTATTTT | CAWSALAGNWDTQYF
TRBJ1-1 | once | TRBD1 | TRBV6-1 | TGTGCCAGCAGTGGAAAACAGGGGACTGAAGCTTTCTTT | CASSGKQGTEAFF
TRBJ2-3 | . | TRBD2 | TRBV6-5 | TGTGCCAGCAGACCAGCGGGAAGCACAGATACGCAGTATTTT | CASRPAGSTDTQYF
TRBJ2-3 | . | . | TRBV7-3 | TGTGCCAGCAGCCCCCAGGGATGGGCAGATACGCAGTATTTT | CASSPQGWADTQYF
TRBJ1-5 | . | TRBD1 | TRBV7-2 | TGTGCCAGCAGCTCGGACAGGGGAGTCCCTCAGCCCCAGCATTTT | CASSSDRGVPQPQHF
TRBJ1-1 | once | TRBD1 | TRBV28 | TGTGCCAGCAGTCTGCCATATACAGGGGACACTGAAGCTTTCTTT | CASSLPYTGDTEAFF
TRBJ2-7 | . | . | TRBV5-6 | TGTGCCAGCAGCGGGATGGACAGAACGTTGTACGAGCAGTACTTC | CASSGMDRTLYEQYF
TRBJ2-7 | . | . | TRBV6-6 | TGTGCCAGCAGGAGGAGGGACGAGCAGTACTTC | CASRRRDEQYF
TRBJ2-3 | once | TRBD2 | TRBV15 | TGTGCCACCAGCCGAGCGGGAGCCCGACACACGCAGTATTTT | CATSRAGARHTQYF
TRBJ1-1 | . | . | TRBV11-3 | TGTGCCAGCAGCTTAGGAGGGAAGAACACTGAAGCTTTCTTT | CASSLGGKNTEAFF
TRBJ1-1 | once | . | TRBV27 | TGTGCCAGCAGTTCAGACCCGGGCACTGAAGCTTTCTTT | CASSSDPGTEAFF
TRBJ2-4 | . | TRBD2 | TRBV7-9 | TGTGCCAGCAGCTACCCTAGCGGGAGGTTTGAGGGCCAAAACATTCAGTACTTC | CASSYPSGRFEGQNIQYF
TRBJ1-3 | . | . | TRBV6-4 | TGTGCCAGCAGTGGGGACACAATCTCTGGAAACACCATATATTTT | CASSGDTISGNTIYF
TRBJ1-3 | few | . | TRBV14 | TGTGCCAGCAGCCACCCGCGGCGAGTTTCAAGAAACACCATATATTTT | CASSHPRRVSRNTIYF
TRBJ2-1 | . | . | TRBV2 | TGTGCCAGCCTCTTACTTATGAATGAGCAGTTCTTC | CASLLLMNEQFF